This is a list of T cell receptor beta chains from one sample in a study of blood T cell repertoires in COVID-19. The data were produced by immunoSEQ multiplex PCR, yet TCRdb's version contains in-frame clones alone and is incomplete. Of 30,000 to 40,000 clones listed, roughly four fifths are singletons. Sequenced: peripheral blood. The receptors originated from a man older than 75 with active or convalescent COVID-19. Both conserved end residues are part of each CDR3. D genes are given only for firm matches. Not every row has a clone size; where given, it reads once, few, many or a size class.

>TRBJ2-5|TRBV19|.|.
TGTGCCAGTAGTATTAAACGCGAAGAGACCCAGTACTTC
CASSIKREETQYF
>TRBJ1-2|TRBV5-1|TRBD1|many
TGCGCCAGCAGCTTGGGGACAGGGTTGGATGGCTACACCTTC
CASSLGTGLDGYTF
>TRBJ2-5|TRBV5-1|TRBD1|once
TGCGCCAGTCAACAGGGGCCCCTTACCCAAGAGACCCAGTACTTC
CASQQGPLTQETQYF
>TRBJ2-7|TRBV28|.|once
TGTGCCAGCAGTTCCCCCCTTTTCTACGAGCAGTACTTC
CASSSPLFYEQYF
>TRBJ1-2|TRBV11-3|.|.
TGTGCCAGCAGAGACCCGGAGGAGACTAAGGATGGCTACACCTTC
CASRDPEETKDGYTF
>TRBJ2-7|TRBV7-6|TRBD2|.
TGTGCCAGCAGCTTACTCCGGGGGAGGGGGCAGTACTTC
CASSLLRGRGQYF
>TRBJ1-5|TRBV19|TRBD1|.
TGTGCCAGTAGTTGGGGACAGGGACGCAATCAGCCCCAGCATTTT
CASSWGQGRNQPQHF
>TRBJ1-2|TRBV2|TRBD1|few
TGTGCCAGCAGCCTCGACAGGGATCGGGGCTACACCTTC
CASSLDRDRGYTF
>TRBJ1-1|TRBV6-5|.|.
TGTGCCAGCAGTCCACTGGGGGGTCGAGGCGCTGAAGCTTTCTTT
CASSPLGGRGAEAFF
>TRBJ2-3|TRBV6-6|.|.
TGTGCCAGCAGTGAGGACATCACAGATACGCAGTATTTT
CASSEDITDTQYF
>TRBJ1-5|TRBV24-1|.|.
TGTGCCACCGCCTCAGGGTATAGCAATCAGCCCCAGCATTTT
CATASGYSNQPQHF
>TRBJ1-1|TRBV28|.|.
TGTGCCAGCAATGGGGGCATGAACACTGAAGCTTTCTTT
CASNGGMNTEAFF
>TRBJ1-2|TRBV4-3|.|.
TGCGCCAGCAGCCAAGCCCTCGCAGGGATGGGAGGCTACACCTTC
CASSQALAGMGGYTF
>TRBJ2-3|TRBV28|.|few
TGTGCCAGCAGACCCCTCACGTCGTTGGTTGGAGCACAGTATTTT
CASRPLTSLVGAQYF
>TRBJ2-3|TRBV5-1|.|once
TGCGCCAGCAGCTTTTTTACTTTAGCGGATAGCACAGATACGCAGTATTTT
CASSFFTLADSTDTQYF
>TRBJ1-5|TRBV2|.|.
TGTGCCAGCAGTGAAGGGGGGGGTTTCTATCAGCCCCAGCATTTT
CASSEGGGFYQPQHF